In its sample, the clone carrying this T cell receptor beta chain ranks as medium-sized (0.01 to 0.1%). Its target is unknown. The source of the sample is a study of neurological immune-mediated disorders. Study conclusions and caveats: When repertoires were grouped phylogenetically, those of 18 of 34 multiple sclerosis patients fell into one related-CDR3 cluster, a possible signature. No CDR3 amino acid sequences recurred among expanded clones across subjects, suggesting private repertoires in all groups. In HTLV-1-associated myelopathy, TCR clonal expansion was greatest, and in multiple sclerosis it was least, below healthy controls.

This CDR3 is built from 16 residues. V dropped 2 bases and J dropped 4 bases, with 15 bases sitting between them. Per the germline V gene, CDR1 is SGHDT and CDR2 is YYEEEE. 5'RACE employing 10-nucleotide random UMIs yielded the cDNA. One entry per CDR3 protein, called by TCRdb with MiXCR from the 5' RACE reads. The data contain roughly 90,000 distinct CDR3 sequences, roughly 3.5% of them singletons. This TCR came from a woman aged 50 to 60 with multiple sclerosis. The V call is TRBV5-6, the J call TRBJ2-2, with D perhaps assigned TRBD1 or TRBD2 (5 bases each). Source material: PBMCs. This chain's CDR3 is CASSLGTYTRTGELFF. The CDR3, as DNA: TGTGCCAGCAGCTTAGGGACCTATACGCGCACCGGGGAGCTGTTTTTT.